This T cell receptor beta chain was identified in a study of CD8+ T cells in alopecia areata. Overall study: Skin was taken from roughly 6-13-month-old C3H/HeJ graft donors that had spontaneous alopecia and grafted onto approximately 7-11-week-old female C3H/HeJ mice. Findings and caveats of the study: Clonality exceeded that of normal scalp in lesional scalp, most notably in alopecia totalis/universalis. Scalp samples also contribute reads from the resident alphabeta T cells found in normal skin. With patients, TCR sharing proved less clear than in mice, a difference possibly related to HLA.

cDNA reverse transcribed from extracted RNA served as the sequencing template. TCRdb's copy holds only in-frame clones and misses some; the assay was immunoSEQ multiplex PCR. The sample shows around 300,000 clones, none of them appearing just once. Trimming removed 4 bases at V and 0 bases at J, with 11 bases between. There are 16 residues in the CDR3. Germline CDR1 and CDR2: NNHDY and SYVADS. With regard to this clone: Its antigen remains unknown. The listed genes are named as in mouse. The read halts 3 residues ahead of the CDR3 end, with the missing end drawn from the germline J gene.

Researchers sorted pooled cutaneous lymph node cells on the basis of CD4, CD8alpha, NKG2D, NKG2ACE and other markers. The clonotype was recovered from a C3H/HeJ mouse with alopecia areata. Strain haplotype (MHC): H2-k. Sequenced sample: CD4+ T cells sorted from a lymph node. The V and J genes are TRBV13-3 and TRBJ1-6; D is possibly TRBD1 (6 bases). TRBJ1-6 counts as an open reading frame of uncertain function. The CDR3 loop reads CASSPQGNSYNSPLYF. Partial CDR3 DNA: TGTGCCAGCAGTCCTCAGGGGAATTCCTATAATTCGCCC.